The 24 T cell receptor beta chains listed next were all sequenced from one sample in a study of vaccination effects on CD4 cells after COVID-19. Their antigens are not known. In the ViraFEST assay, antigen-specific CD4+ clonotypes were identified by expansion after peptide-pool stimulation. Subsequent to a culture period of roughly 11 days, CD4+ T cells were isolated. Vaccine administered to participants consisted of two doses of either BNT162b2 or mRNA-1273. Sequenced by immunoSEQ multiplex PCR; TCRdb stores in-frame clones only, minus some. The table lists tens of thousands of clones, more than 70% of them singletons. Material: CD4+ T cells from PBMCs cultured with HCoV-229E spike peptides, obtained after COVID-19 vaccination. These receptors originate from a human donor who received a COVID-19 vaccine.

The chain is built from TRBV6-5 and TRBJ2-1; no firm D call. There are 13 residues in the CDR3. V was trimmed by 6 bases and J by 7 bases, leaving 13 bases between them. CDR1 is MNHEY, CDR2 SVGAGI, per germline. The CDR3 sequence is CASRGSVANEQFF. The CDR3 DNA is TGTGCCAGCAGGGGGTCGGTGGCTAATGAGCAGTTCTTC.

The rearrangement joins TRBV18 to TRBJ1-5; no clear D gene. Germline-derived CDR1 and CDR2 are KGHSH and LQKENI. The germline V and J ends were trimmed by 5 bases and 7 bases, with 24 bases remaining between them. The CDR3 extends over 17 amino acids. The CDR3 protein is CASSSTINTFRRQPQHF. CDR3 nucleotides: TGTGCCAGCTCATCGACCATCAACACCTTTCGTCGCCAGCCCCAGCATTTT.

V and J are TRBV24-1 and TRBJ2-7; D is perhaps TRBD1 or TRBD2 (5 bases each). Per the germline V gene, CDR1 is KGHDR and CDR2 is SFDVKD. This CDR3 comprises 14 residues. Trimming pared 9 bases from V and 2 bases from J, leaving 16 bases between. CDR3 nucleotides: TGTGCCACCTCGCTTGGGGGTGGCCCCTACGAGCAGTACTTC. As protein: CATSLGGGPYEQYF.

V usage is TRBV15 and J usage is TRBJ2-1, with D unresolved. The germline V and J ends were trimmed by 0 bases and 13 bases, with 13 bases remaining between them. Germline V gene lookup returns CDR1 LNHNV and CDR2 YYDKDF (reference sequence). The CDR3 spans 13 residues. The CDR3 DNA reads as TGTGCCACCAGCAGAGATTACGCCCGGCGTCAGTTCTTC. Translation gives CATSRDYARRQFF.

The chain links TRBV30 to TRBJ2-5, with TRBD1 matching 7 bases. Per the germline V gene, CDR1 is GTSNPN and CDR2 is SVGIG (reference sequence). V was clipped by 5 bases and J by 0 bases; unmatched bases: 3. The length of the CDR3 is 13 residues. The CDR3 spells CAWDRVYQETQYF. CDR3 in DNA: TGTGCCTGGGACAGGGTCTACCAAGAGACCCAGTACTTC.

This clone was seen a handful of times. V gene TRBV19 combines with J gene TRBJ2-1; 7 nucleotides line up with TRBD2. The germline V gene encodes CDR1 LNHDA and CDR2 SQIVND (reference sequence). The junction had 10 bases not matched to a gene; V was cut back by 7 bases and J by 1 base. CDR3 length equals 16 residues. CDR3 sequence reads: CASTSMTSRSYNEQFF. The CDR3 coding sequence is TGTGCCAGTACCTCGATGACTAGCCGTTCCTACAATGAGCAGTTCTTC. Supplemented by reference TRBV19 and TRBJ2-1, the full variable domain reads DGGITQSPKYLFRKEGQNVTLSCEQNLNHDAMYWYRQDPGQGLRLIYYSQIVNDFQKGDIAEGYSVSREKKESFPLTVTSAQKNPTAFYLCASTSMTSRSYNEQFFGPGTRLTVL.

J is TRBJ1-4 and V is TRBV7-9, with D perhaps matching TRBD1 (6 bases). In germline, CDR1 is SEHNR, CDR2 FQNEAQ (reference sequence). Trimming cost V 7 bases and J 3 bases, with 12 bases left between them. This CDR3 is built from 14 residues. The CDR3 here is CASTPGAANEKLFF. CDR3 nucleotides: TGTGCCAGCACCCCGGGGGCCGCTAATGAAAAACTGTTTTTT.

This clone has only a few counts. This chain joins TRBV18 and TRBJ2-7; 12 nucleotides line up with TRBD1. The germline V gene has CDR1 KGHSH and CDR2 LQKENI. This CDR3 spans 14 amino acids. V gave up 4 bases and J gave up 7 bases; unmatched junction bases: 5. The CDR3 bases are TGTGCCAGCTCACGGGACAGGGGGCGTTGGGAGCAGTACTTC. Amino acids: CASSRDRGRWEQYF.

In the case of this clone: Other DNA sequences in this specimen translate into the identical CDR3. The chain joins TRBV6-4 to TRBJ2-3; 8 positions match TRBD2. The germline V gene encodes CDR1 MRHNA and CDR2 SNTAGT. After removal of 0 bases from V and 1 base from J, the junction contained 0 bases not matched to a gene. The CDR3 extends over 15 amino acids. In nucleotides, the CDR3 is TGTGCCAGCAGTGACTCTAGCGGGGGCACAGATACGCAGTATTTT. This codes for CASSDSSGGTDTQYF.

The chain couples TRBV5-6 to TRBJ2-7; D not resolved. Germline V CDR1 and CDR2: SGHDT, YYEEEE. V lost 2 bases and J 0 bases, leaving 9 bases between the germline ends. The CDR3 spans 14 residues. This chain's CDR3 is CASSFNSYSYEQYF. As DNA, the CDR3 is TGTGCCAGCAGCTTTAACAGTTACTCCTACGAGCAGTACTTC.

The J gene is TRBJ2-5, the V gene TRBV5-1; no clear D. The CDR3 is made up of 14 amino acids. In germline, CDR1 is SGHRS, CDR2 YFSETQ. V was shortened by 4 bases and J by 5 bases, with 15 bases between the two germline ends. DNA for the CDR3: TGCGCCAGCAGCAAGGACCGCGACTGGGAGACCCAGTACTTC. Translating gives CASSKDRDWETQYF.

This chain links TRBV6-6 with TRBJ1-5; 9 bases are shared with TRBD1. CDR3 length: 13 amino acids. Germline CDR1 is MNHNY and CDR2 is SVGAGI (reference sequence). After removal of 7 bases from V and 7 bases from J, the junction contained 5 bases not matched to a gene. CDR3 bases: TGTGCCAGCAACACAGGGGGCAGGCAGCCCCAGCATTTT. It specifies CASNTGGRQPQHF.

The chain carries TRBV27 and TRBJ1-5, with a weak D call TRBD1 (5 bases). Germline V CDR1 and CDR2: MNHEY, SMNVEV (reference sequence). CDR3 length equals 15 residues. Trimming took off 1 base at V and 0 bases at J, with 7 bases between the two ends. The CDR3 bases are TGTGCCAGCAGTTTATGGGGGGATAGCAATCAGCCCCAGCATTTT. Its protein is CASSLWGDSNQPQHF.

The genes are TRBV10-3 and TRBJ1-1; D unclear. Trimming removed 3 bases from V and 4 bases from J, with 15 bases in between. Germline V gene sequence: CDR1 ENHRY, CDR2 SYGVKD. This CDR3 comprises 15 residues. DNA for the CDR3: TGTGCCATCAGTGAAAACCTGGGAAGTGCCACTGAAGCTTTCTTT. It yields the protein CAISENLGSATEAFF.

V is TRBV29-1 and J is TRBJ2-2, with a tentative D call TRBD1 (7 bases). The CDR3 consists of 14 residues. CDR1 and CDR2 (germline): SQVTM, ANQGSEA. V was shortened by 4 bases and J by 4 bases, with 13 bases between the two germline ends. The CDR3 spells CSVASGGGTGELFF. The CDR3 DNA follows: TGCAGCGTTGCATCAGGGGGAGGCACCGGGGAGCTGTTTTTT.

The chain combines TRBV29-1 with TRBJ1-2; D unresolved. V was shortened by 6 bases and J by 8 bases, with 25 bases between the two germline ends. Germline V gene lookup returns CDR1 SQVTM and CDR2 ANQGSEA. CDR3 length: 15 residues. CDR3 sequence reads: CSVGEAGRPWEGYTF. The CDR3 nucleotides read TGCAGCGTCGGTGAGGCTGGCAGACCCTGGGAAGGCTACACCTTC.

The chain uses TRBV2 and TRBJ2-2, with a weak D call TRBD2 (5 bases). The germline V and J ends were trimmed by 4 bases and 7 bases, with 10 bases remaining between them. Per germline, CDR1 SNHLY and CDR2 FYNNEI. This CDR3 region has 13 residues. For the CDR3, the DNA is TGTGCCAGCAGTGTACGGGAAGGCGGGGAGCTGTTTTTT. Translating it yields CASSVREGGELFF. Combining the CDR3 with reference TRBV2 and TRBJ2-2 gives the whole variable domain EPEVTQTPSHQVTQMGQEVILRCVPISNHLYFYWYRQILGQKVEFLVSFYNNEISEKSEIFDDQFSVERPDGSNFTLKIRSTKLEDSAMYFCASSVREGGELFFGEGSRLTVL.

The chain is built from TRBV3-1 (or the pseudogene TRBV3-2) and TRBJ1-1; D remains unclear. Looked up from germline, CDR1 is LGHDT and CDR2 is YNNKEL (reference sequence). The CDR3 runs 13 residues. Trimming removed 4 bases at V and 4 bases at J, with 10 bases between. This chain's CDR3 is CASSPRPGTEAFF. The CDR3 region has the DNA TGTGCCAGCAGCCCACGTCCGGGCACTGAAGCTTTCTTT.

The chain is built from TRBV14 and TRBJ2-1; D may be TRBD2 (5 bases). CDR3 length: 14 residues. Deletions cut 2 bases from V and 4 bases from J, with 9 bases between. Germline V gene lookup returns CDR1 SGHDN and CDR2 FVKESK. CDR3 DNA sequence: TGTGCCAGCAGCCAATCCACGGGGTACAATGAGCAGTTCTTC. Protein sequence: CASSQSTGYNEQFF.

The chain has TRBV6-2 or TRBV6-3 and TRBJ2-3; 13 nucleotides agree with TRBD2. From germline, CDR1 is MNHEY and CDR2 SVGEGT. CDR3 size: 17 residues. V gave up 0 bases and J gave up 6 bases; unmatched junction bases: 6. For the CDR3, the DNA is TGTGCCAGCAGTTACTCTCCCGGGACTAGCGGGGTTGATACGCAGTATTTT. Its protein is CASSYSPGTSGVDTQYF.

The rearrangement links TRBV4-1 to TRBJ1-3; D perhaps matches TRBD1 (6 bases). Trimming removed 2 bases at V and 1 base at J, with 18 bases between. The CDR3 extends over 18 amino acids. Germline assignment: CDR1 MGHRA and CDR2 YSYEKL. The CDR3 here is CASSQQGMGIGSGNTIYF. DNA of the CDR3: TGCGCCAGCAGCCAACAGGGGATGGGGATAGGGTCTGGAAACACCATATATTTT.

V gene TRBV25-1 combines with J gene TRBJ2-5; possibly TRBD2 for D (7 bases). The CDR3 consists of 12 residues. From germline, CDR1 is MGHDK and CDR2 SYGVNS. Deletions cut 9 bases from V and 5 bases from J, with 13 bases between. CDR3 sequence: CASRAGAETQYF. CDR3 DNA: TGTGCCAGTCGGGCGGGGGCGGAGACCCAGTACTTC.

The J gene is TRBJ2-3, the V gene TRBV5-1, with D tentatively TRBD1 (7 bases). CDR1 SGHRS and CDR2 YFSETQ come from the germline V gene. Trimming stripped 0 bases from V and 6 bases from J, with 20 bases between. CDR3 length: 17 amino acids. The chain's CDR3 is CASSLDFMTGRGDTQYF. In DNA, the CDR3 is TGCGCCAGCAGCTTGGATTTCATGACAGGGCGGGGTGATACGCAGTATTTT.

CDR3 loop: CASSAGTIQETQYF. The CDR3 coding sequence is TGTGCCAGCAGCGCCGGGACCATTCAAGAGACCCAGTACTTC. V gene TRBV9 combines with J gene TRBJ2-5, with D perhaps matching TRBD1 or TRBD2 (5 bases each). V lost 3 bases and J lost 2, with 11 bases in between. The CDR3 covers 14 residues. CDR1 is SGDLS and CDR2 is YYNGEE in the germline V gene.